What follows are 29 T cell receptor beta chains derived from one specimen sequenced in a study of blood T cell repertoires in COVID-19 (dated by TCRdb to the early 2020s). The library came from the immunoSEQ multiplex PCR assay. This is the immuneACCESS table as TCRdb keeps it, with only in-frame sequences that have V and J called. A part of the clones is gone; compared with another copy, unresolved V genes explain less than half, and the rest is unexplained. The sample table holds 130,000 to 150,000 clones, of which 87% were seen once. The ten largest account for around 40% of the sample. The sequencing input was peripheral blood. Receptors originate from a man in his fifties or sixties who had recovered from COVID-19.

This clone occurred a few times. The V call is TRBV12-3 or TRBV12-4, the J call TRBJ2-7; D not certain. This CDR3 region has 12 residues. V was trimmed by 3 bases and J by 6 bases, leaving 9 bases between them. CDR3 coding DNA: TGTGCCAGCAGTTTCGGGTATACCGAGCAGTACTTC. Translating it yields CASSFGYTEQYF.

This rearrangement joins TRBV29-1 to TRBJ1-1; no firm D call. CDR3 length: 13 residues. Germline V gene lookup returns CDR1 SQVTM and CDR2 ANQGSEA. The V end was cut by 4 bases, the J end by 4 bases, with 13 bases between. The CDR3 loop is CSVGGGRFTEAFF. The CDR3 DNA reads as TGCAGCGTTGGAGGCGGGAGGTTCACTGAAGCTTTCTTT.

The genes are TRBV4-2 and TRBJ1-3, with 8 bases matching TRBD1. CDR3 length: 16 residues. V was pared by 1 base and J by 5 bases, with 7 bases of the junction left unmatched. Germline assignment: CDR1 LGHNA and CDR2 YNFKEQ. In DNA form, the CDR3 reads TGTGCCAGCAGCCAAGGGACAGGGAGTGCTCGAAACACCATATATTTT. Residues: CASSQGTGSARNTIYF.

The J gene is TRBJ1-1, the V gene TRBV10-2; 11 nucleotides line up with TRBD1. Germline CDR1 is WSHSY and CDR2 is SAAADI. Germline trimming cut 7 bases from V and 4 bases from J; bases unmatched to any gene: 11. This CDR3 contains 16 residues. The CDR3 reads CASMMRTGGDSTEAFF. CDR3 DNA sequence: TGCGCCAGCATGATGCGGACAGGGGGCGATTCCACTGAAGCTTTCTTT.

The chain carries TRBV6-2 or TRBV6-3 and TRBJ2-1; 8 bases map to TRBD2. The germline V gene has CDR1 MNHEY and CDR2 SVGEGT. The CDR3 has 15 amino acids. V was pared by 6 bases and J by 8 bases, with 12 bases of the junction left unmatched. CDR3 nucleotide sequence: TGTGCCAGCAGCCCGGGAGGGGGGGCCTGGGATGAGCAGTTCTTC. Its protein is CASSPGGGAWDEQFF.

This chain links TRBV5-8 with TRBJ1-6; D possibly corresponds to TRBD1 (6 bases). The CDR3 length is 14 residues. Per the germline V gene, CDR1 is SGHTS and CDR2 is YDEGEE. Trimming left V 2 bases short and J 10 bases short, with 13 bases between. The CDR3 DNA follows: TGTGCCAGCAGCTTCAGGGGCGAAGGCTCACCCCTCCACTTT. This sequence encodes CASSFRGEGSPLHF.

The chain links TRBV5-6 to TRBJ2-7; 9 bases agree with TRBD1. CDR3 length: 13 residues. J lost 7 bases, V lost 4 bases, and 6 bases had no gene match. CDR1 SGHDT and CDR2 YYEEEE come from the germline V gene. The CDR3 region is CASSLGTGREQYF. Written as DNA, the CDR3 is TGTGCCAGCAGCCTCGGGACAGGGCGGGAGCAGTACTTC.

In DNA, the CDR3 is TGCGCCAGAAGACACAGGGTTCCCGAGCAGTACTTC. It translates to CARRHRVPEQYF. The chain recombines TRBV5-1 with TRBJ2-7; possibly TRBD1 for D (6 bases). V lost 8 bases and J lost 6, with 15 bases in between. Germline lookup yields CDR1 SGHRS and CDR2 YFSETQ. The CDR3 loop spans 12 amino acids.

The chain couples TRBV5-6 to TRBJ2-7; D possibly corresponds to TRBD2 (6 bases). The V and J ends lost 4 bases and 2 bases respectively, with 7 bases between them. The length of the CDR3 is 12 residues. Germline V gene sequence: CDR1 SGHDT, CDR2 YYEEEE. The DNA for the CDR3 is TGTGCCAGCAGCCCGGGAGCCTACGAGCAGTACTTC. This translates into CASSPGAYEQYF. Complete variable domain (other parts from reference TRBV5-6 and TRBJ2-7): DAGVTQSPTHLIKTRGQQVTLRCSPKSGHDTVSWYQQALGQGPQFIFQYYEEEERQRGNFPDRFSGHQFPNYSSELNVNALLLGDSALYLCASSPGAYEQYFGPGTRLTVT.

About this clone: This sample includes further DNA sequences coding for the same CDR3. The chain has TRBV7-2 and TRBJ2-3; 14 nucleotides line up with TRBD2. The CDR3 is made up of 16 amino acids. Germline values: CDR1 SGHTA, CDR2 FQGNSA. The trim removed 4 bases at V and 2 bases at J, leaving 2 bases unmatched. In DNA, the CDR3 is TGTGCCAGCAGCTCGGGACTAGCGGGGGCCACAGATACGCAGTATTTT. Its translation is CASSSGLAGATDTQYF.

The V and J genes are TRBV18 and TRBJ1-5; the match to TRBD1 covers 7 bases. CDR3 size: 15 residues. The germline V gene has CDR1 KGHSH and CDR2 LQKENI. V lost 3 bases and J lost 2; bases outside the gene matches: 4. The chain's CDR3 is CASSPTGSGNQPQHF. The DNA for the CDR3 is TGTGCCAGCTCACCGACAGGGTCGGGCAATCAGCCCCAGCATTTT.

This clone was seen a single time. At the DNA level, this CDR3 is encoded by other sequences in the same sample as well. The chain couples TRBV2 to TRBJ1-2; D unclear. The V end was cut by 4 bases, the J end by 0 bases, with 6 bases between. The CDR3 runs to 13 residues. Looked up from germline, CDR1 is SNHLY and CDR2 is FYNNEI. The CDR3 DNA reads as TGTGCCAGCAGTGCGGACTCTAACTATGGCTACACCTTC. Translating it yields CASSADSNYGYTF.

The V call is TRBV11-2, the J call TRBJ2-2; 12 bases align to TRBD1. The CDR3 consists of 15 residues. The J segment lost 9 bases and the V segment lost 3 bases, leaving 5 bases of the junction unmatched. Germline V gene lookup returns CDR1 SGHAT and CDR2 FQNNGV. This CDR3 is CASSFGTGGWWELFF. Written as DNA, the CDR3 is TGTGCCAGCAGCTTCGGGACAGGGGGCTGGTGGGAGCTGTTTTTT.

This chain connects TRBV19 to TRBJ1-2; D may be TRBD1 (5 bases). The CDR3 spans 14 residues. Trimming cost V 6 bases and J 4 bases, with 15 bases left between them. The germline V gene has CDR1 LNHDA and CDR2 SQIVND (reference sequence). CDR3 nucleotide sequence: TGTGCCAGTAGACCTTCGCGGGGCGGCTATGGCTACACCTTC. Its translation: CASRPSRGGYGYTF.

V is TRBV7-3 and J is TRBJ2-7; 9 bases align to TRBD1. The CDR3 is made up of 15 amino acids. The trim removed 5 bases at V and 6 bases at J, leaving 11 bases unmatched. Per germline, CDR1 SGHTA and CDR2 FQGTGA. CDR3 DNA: TGTGCCAGCAGCAGCCCCGGGACAGGGTTTCGCGAGCAGTACTTC. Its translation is CASSSPGTGFREQYF.

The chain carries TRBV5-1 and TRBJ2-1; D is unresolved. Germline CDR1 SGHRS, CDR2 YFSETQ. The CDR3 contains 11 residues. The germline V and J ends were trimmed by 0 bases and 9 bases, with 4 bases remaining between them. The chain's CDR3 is CASSLASEQFF. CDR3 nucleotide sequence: TGCGCCAGCAGCTTGGCATCTGAGCAGTTCTTC.

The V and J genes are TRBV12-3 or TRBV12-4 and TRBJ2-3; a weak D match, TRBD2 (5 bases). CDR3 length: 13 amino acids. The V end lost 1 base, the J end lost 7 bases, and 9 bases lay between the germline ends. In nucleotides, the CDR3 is TGTGCCAGCAGTTTAGGAGTCGGGAATACGCAGTATTTT. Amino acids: CASSLGVGNTQYF.

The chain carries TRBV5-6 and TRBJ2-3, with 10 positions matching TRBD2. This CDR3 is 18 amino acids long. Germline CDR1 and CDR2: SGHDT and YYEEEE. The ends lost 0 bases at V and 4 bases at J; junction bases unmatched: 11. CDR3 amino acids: CASSLVWASGGVSDTQYF. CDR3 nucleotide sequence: TGTGCCAGCAGCTTGGTTTGGGCTAGCGGGGGCGTATCAGATACGCAGTATTTT.

Here the CDR3 DNA reads TGTGCCAGTAGGGGCATTCGCGAGCAGTACTTC. It encodes CASRGIREQYF. This chain connects TRBV19 to TRBJ2-7, with D unresolved. Per the germline V gene, CDR1 is LNHDA and CDR2 is SQIVND (reference sequence). The ends were cut back, 6 bases at V and 6 bases at J, with 9 bases in the middle. The CDR3 has 11 amino acids.

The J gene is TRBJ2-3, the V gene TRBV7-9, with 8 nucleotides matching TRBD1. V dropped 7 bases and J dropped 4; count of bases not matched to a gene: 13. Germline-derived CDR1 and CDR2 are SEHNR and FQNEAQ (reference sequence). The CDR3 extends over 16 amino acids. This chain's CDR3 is CASTPDRGNPSDTQYF. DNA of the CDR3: TGTGCCAGCACCCCAGACAGGGGTAACCCATCAGATACGCAGTATTTT. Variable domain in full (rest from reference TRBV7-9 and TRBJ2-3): DTGVSQNPRHKITKRGQNVTFRCDPISEHNRLYWYRQTLGQGPEFLTYFQNEAQLEKSRLLSDRFSAERPKGSFSTLEIQRTEQGDSAMYLCASTPDRGNPSDTQYFGPGTRLTVL.

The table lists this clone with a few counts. CDR3 residues: CASTTRGESPLHF. The DNA for the CDR3 is TGTGCCAGCACCACCCGGGGGGAATCACCCCTCCACTTT. The J gene is TRBJ1-6, the V gene TRBV6-5; D is possibly TRBD1 (5 bases). CDR3 length: 13 amino acids. Trimming pared 7 bases from V and 10 bases from J, leaving 14 bases between. From germline, CDR1 is MNHEY and CDR2 SVGAGI.

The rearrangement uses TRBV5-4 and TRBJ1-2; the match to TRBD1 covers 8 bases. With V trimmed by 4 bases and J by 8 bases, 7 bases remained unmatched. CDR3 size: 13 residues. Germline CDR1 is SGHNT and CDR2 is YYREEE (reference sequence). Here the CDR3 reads CASSHQGAPGYTF. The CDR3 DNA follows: TGTGCCAGCAGCCATCAGGGGGCGCCGGGCTACACCTTC.

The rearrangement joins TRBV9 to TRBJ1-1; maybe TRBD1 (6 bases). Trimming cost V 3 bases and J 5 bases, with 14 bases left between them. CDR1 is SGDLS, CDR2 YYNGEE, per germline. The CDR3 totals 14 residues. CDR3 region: CASSALQGSTEAFF. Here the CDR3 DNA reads TGTGCCAGCAGCGCGTTACAGGGTAGTACTGAAGCTTTCTTT.

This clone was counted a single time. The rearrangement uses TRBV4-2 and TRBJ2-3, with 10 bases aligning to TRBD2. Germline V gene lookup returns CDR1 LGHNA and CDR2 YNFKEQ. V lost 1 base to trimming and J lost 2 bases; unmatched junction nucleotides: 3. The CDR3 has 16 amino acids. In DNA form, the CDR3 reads TGTGCCAGCAGCCAAGGGCTAGCGGGGGCCACAGATACGCAGTATTTT. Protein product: CASSQGLAGATDTQYF.

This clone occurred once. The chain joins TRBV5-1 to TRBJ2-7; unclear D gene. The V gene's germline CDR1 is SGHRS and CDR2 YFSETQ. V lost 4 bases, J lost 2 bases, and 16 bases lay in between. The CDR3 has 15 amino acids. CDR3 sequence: CASSPPITSTYEQYF. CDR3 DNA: TGCGCCAGCAGCCCGCCCATAACGAGCACCTACGAGCAGTACTTC. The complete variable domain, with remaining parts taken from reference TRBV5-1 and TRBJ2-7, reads KAGVTQTPRYLIKTRGQQVTLSCSPISGHRSVSWYQQTPGQGLQFLFEYFSETQRNKGNFPGRFSGRQFSNSRSEMNVSTLELGDSALYLCASSPPITSTYEQYFGPGTRLTVT.

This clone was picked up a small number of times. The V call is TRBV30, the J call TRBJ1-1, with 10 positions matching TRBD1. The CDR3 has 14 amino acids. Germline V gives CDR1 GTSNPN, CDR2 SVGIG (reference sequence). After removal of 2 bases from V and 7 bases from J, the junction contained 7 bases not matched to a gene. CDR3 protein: CAWSPDRGLGEAFF. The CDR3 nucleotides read TGTGCCTGGAGTCCCGACAGGGGGCTCGGTGAAGCTTTCTTT.

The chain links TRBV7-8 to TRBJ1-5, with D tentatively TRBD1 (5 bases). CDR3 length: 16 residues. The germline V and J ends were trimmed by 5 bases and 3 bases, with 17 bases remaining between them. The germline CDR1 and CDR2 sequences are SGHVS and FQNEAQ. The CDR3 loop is CASSRGLGVSNQPQHF. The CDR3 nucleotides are TGTGCCAGCAGCCGCGGTTTAGGGGTTTCCAATCAGCCCCAGCATTTT. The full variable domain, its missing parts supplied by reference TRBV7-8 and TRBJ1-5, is GAGVSQSPRYKVAKRGQDVALRCDPISGHVSLFWYQQALGQGPEFLTYFQNEAQLDKSGLPSDRFFAERPEGSVSTLKIQRTQQEDSAVYLCASSRGLGVSNQPQHFGDGTRLSIL.

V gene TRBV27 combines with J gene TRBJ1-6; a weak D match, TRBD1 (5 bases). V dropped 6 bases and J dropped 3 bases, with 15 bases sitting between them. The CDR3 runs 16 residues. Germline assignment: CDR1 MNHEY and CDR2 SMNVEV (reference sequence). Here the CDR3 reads CASSHRGQIYNSPLHF. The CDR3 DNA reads TGTGCCAGCAGCCATAGAGGACAAATCTATAATTCACCCCTCCACTTT.

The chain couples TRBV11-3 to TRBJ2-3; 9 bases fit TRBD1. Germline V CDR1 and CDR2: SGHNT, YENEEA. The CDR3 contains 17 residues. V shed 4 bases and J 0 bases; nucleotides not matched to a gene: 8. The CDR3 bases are TGTGCCAGCAGCTATACCGGGACAGGGCTTAGCACAGATACGCAGTATTTT. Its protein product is CASSYTGTGLSTDTQYF.